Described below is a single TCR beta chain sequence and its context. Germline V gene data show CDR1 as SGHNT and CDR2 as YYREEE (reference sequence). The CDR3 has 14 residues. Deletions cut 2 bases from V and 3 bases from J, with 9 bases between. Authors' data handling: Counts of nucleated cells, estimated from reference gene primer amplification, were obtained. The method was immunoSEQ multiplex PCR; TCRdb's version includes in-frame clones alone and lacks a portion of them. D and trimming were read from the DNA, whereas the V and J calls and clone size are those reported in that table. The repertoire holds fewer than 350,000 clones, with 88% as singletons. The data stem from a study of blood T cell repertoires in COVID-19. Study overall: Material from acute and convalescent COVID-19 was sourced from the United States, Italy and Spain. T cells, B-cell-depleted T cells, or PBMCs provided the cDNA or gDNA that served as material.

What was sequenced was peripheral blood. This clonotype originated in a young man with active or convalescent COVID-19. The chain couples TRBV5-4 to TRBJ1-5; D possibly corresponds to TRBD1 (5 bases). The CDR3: CASSFQGNNQPQHF. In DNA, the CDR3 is TGTGCCAGCAGCTTTCAGGGAAACAATCAGCCCCAGCATTTT. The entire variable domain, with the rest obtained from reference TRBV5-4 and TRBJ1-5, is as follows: ETGVTQSPTHLIKTRGQQVTLRCSSQSGHNTVSWYQQALGQGPQFIFQYYREEENGRGNFPPRFSGLQFPNYSSELNVNALELDDSALYLCASSFQGNNQPQHFGDGTRLSIL.